These T cell receptor beta chains were read from a single sample in a study of human T cells and chemical hapten exposure. TCRdb itself ran the RACE reads through MiXCR, one entry per CDR3 protein. This sample has approximately 74,000 distinct CDR3 sequences, with around 30% found just once. Source: whole blood, taken in connection with sensitization to the hapten diphenylcyclopropenone (DPC). Receptor source: a man aged 40-55 years with alopecia areata. Some clones in this sample may be carry-over from other donors' samples. CDR3s include the opening cysteine and the closing phenylalanine or tryptophan. Each record gives: V gene, D gene, J gene, clone size, CDR3 protein, CDR3 DNA. The D gene is left open where the match is weak. The listing skips clone size in some rows; elsewhere it reads once, few, many or a size class.

TRBV12-3/TRBV12-4	TRBD2	TRBJ2-3	few	CASKGGRTDTQYF	TGTGCCAGCAAGGGCGGGAGGACAGATACGCAGTATTTT
TRBV29-1	TRBD1	TRBJ2-7	-	CSVAVGQGSEQYF	TGCAGCGTTGCGGTGGGACAGGGATCCGAGCAGTACTTC
TRBV2	-	TRBJ2-2	-	CASSEARSVIGELFF	TGTGCCAGCAGTGAAGCGCGGAGCGTCATCGGGGAGCTGTTTTTT
TRBV20-1	TRBD1	TRBJ2-7	-	CSARGGGQGEFYEQYF	TGCAGTGCTAGAGGAGGTGGACAGGGAGAATTCTACGAGCAGTACTTC
TRBV6-5	TRBD1	TRBJ2-5	few	CASSYGTGVISETQYF	TGTGCCAGCAGTTACGGTACAGGGGTGATTTCAGAGACCCAGTACTTC
TRBV20-1	-	TRBJ2-1	-	CSAASESYNEQFF	TGCAGTGCGGCTAGCGAGTCCTACAATGAGCAGTTCTTC
TRBV6-2/TRBV6-3	-	TRBJ2-1	few	CASSPTLSTEQFF	TGTGCCAGCAGTCCCACTTTGAGTACGGAGCAGTTCTTC
TRBV20-1	-	TRBJ1-5	few	CSASRTGSNQPQHF	TGCAGTGCTAGTCGGACGGGAAGCAATCAGCCCCAGCATTTT
TRBV6-6	TRBD1	TRBJ2-1	few	CASSNTGTGTNEQFF	TGTGCCAGCAGTAATACCGGGACAGGAACAAATGAGCAGTTCTTC
TRBV7-2	TRBD2	TRBJ2-3	-	CASSSTSSSYDTQYF	TGTGCCAGCAGCTCGACTAGCAGTTCGTATGATACGCAGTATTTT
TRBV12-3/TRBV12-4	TRBD1	TRBJ2-5	-	CASSFRSGTGIAQETQYF	TGTGCCAGCAGTTTCCGATCAGGGACAGGGATCGCCCAAGAGACCCAGTACTTC
TRBV12-3/TRBV12-4	TRBD1	TRBJ1-1	-	CASSSHGGQMNTEAFF	TGTGCCAGCAGCTCTCACGGGGGACAGATGAACACTGAAGCTTTCTTT
TRBV6-5	-	TRBJ2-1	few	CASSYSGPGWGEQFF	TGTGCCAGCAGTTACTCCGGTCCAGGATGGGGTGAGCAGTTCTTC
TRBV28	-	TRBJ2-7	-	CASSFRRTYEQYF	TGTGCCAGCAGTTTTAGGAGGACCTACGAGCAGTACTTC
TRBV6-2/TRBV6-3	-	TRBJ2-7	few	CASSYIGTAPTYEQYF	TGTGCCAGCAGCTATATTGGGACTGCGCCCACCTACGAGCAGTACTTC
TRBV6-2/TRBV6-3	TRBD2	TRBJ2-7	-	CASRTSGSKEQYF	TGTGCCAGCAGGACTAGCGGGAGTAAAGAGCAGTACTTC
TRBV9	-	TRBJ2-7	-	CASSVAVGKPFEQYF	TGTGCCAGCAGCGTAGCGGTCGGGAAACCCTTTGAGCAGTACTTC
TRBV7-7	-	TRBJ2-5	-	CASSLDGVETQYF	TGTGCCAGCAGCTTAGATGGTGTCGAGACCCAGTACTTC
TRBV28	-	TRBJ2-1	few	CASSLSPGGPYEQFF	TGTGCCAGCAGTTTATCCCCCGGGGGACCCTACGAGCAGTTCTTC
TRBV5-4	TRBD1	TRBJ1-6	few	CASNNFVGTGGNSPLHF	TGTGCCAGCAACAATTTTGTAGGGACAGGCGGAAATTCACCCCTCCACTTT
TRBV6-2/TRBV6-3	-	TRBJ1-5	-	CASRLGDSNQPQHF	TGTGCCAGCAGGCTGGGCGATAGCAATCAGCCCCAGCATTTT
TRBV20-1	-	TRBJ2-4	-	CSAREGAAKNIQYF	TGCAGTGCTAGAGAGGGGGCGGCCAAAAACATTCAGTACTTC
TRBV20-1	-	TRBJ2-3	-	CSAFWGADTQYF	TGCAGTGCCTTCTGGGGGGCCGATACGCAGTATTTT
TRBV29-1	TRBD2	TRBJ2-7	few	CSVQRGLGNYEQYF	TGCAGCGTTCAGAGGGGACTAGGGAACTACGAGCAGTACTTC
TRBV2	TRBD2	TRBJ2-7	-	CASTERGPNEQYF	TGTGCCAGCACCGAGCGGGGGCCCAACGAGCAGTACTTC
TRBV28	TRBD1	TRBJ1-2	-	CAIRQGGLYGYTF	TGTGCCATCAGACAGGGGGGCCTCTATGGCTACACCTTC
TRBV27	TRBD1	TRBJ1-1	-	CASSWTGGTEAFF	TGTGCCAGCAGTTGGACAGGGGGGACTGAAGCTTTCTTT
TRBV3-1	-	TRBJ2-6	few	CASSQDLGGKGANVLTF	TGTGCCAGCAGCCAAGATCTCGGGGGAAAGGGGGCCAACGTCCTGACTTTC
TRBV7-7	TRBD2	TRBJ2-7	-	CASSLEKTASGPLEQYF	TGTGCCAGCAGCTTAGAAAAGACAGCTAGCGGCCCCCTGGAGCAGTACTTC
TRBV6-1	TRBD2	TRBJ2-3	-	CASSEVRFPSGSLQTDTQYF	TGTGCCAGCAGTGAAGTCCGCTTCCCTAGCGGGAGCCTTCAAACAGATACGCAGTATTTT
TRBV20-1	-	TRBJ2-1	-	CSARDHDSPLGNEQFF	TGCAGTGCTAGAGATCACGACTCCCCCTTGGGAAATGAGCAGTTCTTC
TRBV20-1	TRBD2	TRBJ2-7	-	CSASGSGSGGGYEQYF	TGCAGTGCTAGCGGGTCAGGGAGCGGGGGAGGGTACGAGCAGTACTTC
TRBV11-2	TRBD1	TRBJ1-1	-	CASSLAGQSTEAFF	TGTGCCAGCAGCTTAGCGGGACAGAGCACTGAAGCTTTCTTT
TRBV7-9	-	TRBJ1-1	-	CASSQASVLNTEAFF	TGTGCCAGCAGCCAGGCGTCGGTTCTGAACACTGAAGCTTTCTTT
TRBV28	TRBD1	TRBJ2-7	few	CASSFRGQDYEQYF	TGTGCCAGCAGTTTTAGGGGGCAGGACTACGAGCAGTACTTC
TRBV5-1	-	TRBJ1-1	-	CASSRRAREGNTEAFF	TGCGCCAGCAGCAGACGCGCAAGGGAGGGGAACACTGAAGCTTTCTTT
TRBV28	-	TRBJ1-6	-	CASSLEGVNSPLHF	TGTGCCAGCAGTTTGGAGGGGGTTAATTCACCCCTCCACTTT
TRBV15	-	TRBJ2-5	once	CATSRGVGASGTQETQYF	TGTGCCACCAGCAGAGGAGTAGGTGCGAGTGGAACCCAAGAGACCCAGTACTTC
TRBV5-1	-	TRBJ2-7	few	CASSLPGLSREQYF	TGCGCCAGCAGCTTACCGGGACTCTCCCGCGAGCAGTACTTC
TRBV14	-	TRBJ2-5	-	CASAVGLQETQYF	TGTGCCAGCGCCGTGGGACTTCAAGAGACCCAGTACTTC
TRBV27	TRBD1	TRBJ1-1	-	CASALTGAEGTEAFF	TGTGCCAGCGCCTTAACAGGGGCCGAGGGCACTGAAGCTTTCTTT
TRBV6-5	TRBD2	TRBJ2-1	few	CASSQTSGARGEQFF	TGTGCCAGCAGTCAGACTAGCGGGGCCCGGGGTGAGCAGTTCTTC
TRBV11-2	-	TRBJ1-4	-	CASGGGKANEKLFF	TGTGCCAGCGGGGGGGGCAAAGCTAATGAAAAACTGTTTTTT
TRBV20-1	-	TRBJ2-1	-	CSATGTANEQFF	TGCAGTGCTACCGGGACGGCGAATGAGCAGTTCTTC
TRBV7-4	TRBD2	TRBJ2-7	-	CASSSYNGSGSWISYEQYF	TGTGCCAGCAGCTCCTATAATGGTAGCGGGAGCTGGATATCCTACGAGCAGTACTTC
TRBV20-1	-	TRBJ2-3	-	CSAHRAGGTDTQYF	TGCAGTGCCCACCGGGCAGGCGGCACAGATACGCAGTATTTT
TRBV10-3	TRBD2	TRBJ2-1	-	CAISLTSATYNEQFF	TGTGCCATCAGCCTAACTAGCGCAACCTACAATGAGCAGTTCTTC
TRBV20-1	TRBD1	TRBJ2-1	-	CSAGRQGWPYNEQFF	TGCAGTGCTGGGAGACAGGGCTGGCCTTACAATGAGCAGTTCTTC
TRBV6-5	-	TRBJ2-3	-	CASSYPNTDTQYF	TGTGCCAGCAGTTACCCGAACACAGATACGCAGTATTTT
TRBV6-1	-	TRBJ2-3	-	CASEDLSDTQYF	TGTGCCAGCGAGGATCTCTCAGATACGCAGTATTTT
TRBV5-1	-	TRBJ1-1	few	CASSLGPGNTEAFF	TGCGCCAGCAGCTTGGGGCCAGGGAACACTGAAGCTTTCTTT
TRBV29-1	TRBD2	TRBJ2-2	-	CSVVWGGVTGELFF	TGCAGCGTTGTATGGGGGGGTGTCACCGGGGAGCTGTTTTTT
TRBV4-2	-	TRBJ1-5	few	CASSQDRDNQPQHF	TGTGCCAGCAGCCAAGACAGGGACAATCAGCCCCAGCATTTT
TRBV7-9	TRBD1	TRBJ1-1	-	CASSPQLGTGPSPEAFF	TGTGCCAGCAGCCCGCAACTAGGGACAGGGCCAAGCCCTGAAGCTTTCTTT
TRBV5-6	TRBD2	TRBJ2-3	once	CASSLAPLLAGYTDTQYF	TGTGCCAGCAGCTTGGCTCCCCTACTAGCGGGTTACACAGATACGCAGTATTTT
TRBV20-1	-	TRBJ1-2	-	CSARGGIGRDLYGYTF	TGCAGTGCTAGAGGTGGGATCGGTAGGGATCTCTATGGCTACACCTTC
TRBV29-1	TRBD2	TRBJ2-5	-	CSVEGGVSGAQYF	TGCAGCGTTGAAGGAGGAGTCAGCGGGGCCCAGTACTTC
TRBV12-3/TRBV12-4	-	TRBJ2-5	-	CASSPLRWETQYF	TGTGCCAGCAGTCCGCTTCGGTGGGAGACCCAGTACTTC
TRBV29-1	-	TRBJ2-1	many	CSVPRGSGEQFF	TGCAGCGTCCCCAGAGGGAGCGGGGAGCAGTTCTTC